What follows is one TCR beta chain and its context. The entry originates in a study of memory CD4+ T cells and cytomegalovirus serostatus. The protocol was immunoSEQ multiplex PCR, while the TCRdb copy is restricted to in-frame clones and leaves out a portion. This table has around 44,000 clones, just under 80% appearing once. V lost 3 bases, J lost 3 bases, and 5 bases stayed unmatched. The CDR3 covers 15 residues. Germline CDR1 and CDR2: KGHSH and LQKENI. The sort gate was single viable CD3+CD4+CD8-CD45RO+ cells for memory CD4+ T cells. This sequence originates from an adult in good health and CMV-seronegative. The specimen was memory CD4+ T cells from blood. The chain carries TRBV18 and TRBJ1-5; 7 bases are a match to TRBD1. The CDR3 reads CASSPGTEINQPQHF. CDR3 sequence (DNA): TGTGCCAGCTCACCTGGGACAGAAATCAATCAGCCCCAGCATTTT.